The clone carrying this TCR beta chain was seen a handful of times. The antigen remains unidentified. TCRdb reanalysed the 5' RACE reads using MiXCR and keeps one entry per CDR3 protein. The repertoire consists of 180,000 or so distinct CDR3 sequences, with around a tenth occurring once and the leading ten covering approximately 4%. The sample belongs to a study of T-cell memory formation after mild COVID-19. The wider study: Most TCR clusters belonged to a single donor. Study-wide results and caveats: Whereas later expanders leaned CD4+, clones contracting day 15 to 85 showed a balanced CD4/CD8 makeup. Pre-infection memory carried some responding clones, suggesting that cross-reactive memory joined.

This receptor was obtained from a man aged 18 to 35 who had mild COVID-19 (a few samples of this study predate the infection). Cell type and time point are not known. The specimen was PBMCs or a T cell subset sorted from them (not recorded which).

CDR3 coding DNA: TGTGCCAGCGTCCCACAAGCGGGCGGGACCCAGTACTTC. Residues: CASVPQAGGTQYF. V and J are TRBV7-2 and TRBJ2-5; perhaps TRBD2 as D (6 bases). CDR3 size: 13 residues. CDR1 and CDR2 (germline): SGHTA, FQGNSA. V lost 8 bases and J lost 7, with 17 bases in between.